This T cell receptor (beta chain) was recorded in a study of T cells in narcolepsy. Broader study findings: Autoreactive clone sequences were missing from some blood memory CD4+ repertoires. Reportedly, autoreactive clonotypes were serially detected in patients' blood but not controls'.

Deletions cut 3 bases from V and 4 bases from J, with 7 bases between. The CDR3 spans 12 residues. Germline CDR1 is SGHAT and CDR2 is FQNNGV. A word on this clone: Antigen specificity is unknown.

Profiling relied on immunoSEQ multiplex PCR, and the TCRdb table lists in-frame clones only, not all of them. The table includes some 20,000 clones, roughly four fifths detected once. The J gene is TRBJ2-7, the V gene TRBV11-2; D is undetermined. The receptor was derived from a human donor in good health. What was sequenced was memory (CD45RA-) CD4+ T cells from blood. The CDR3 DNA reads TGTGCCAGCAGCTTTATAGGATACGAGCAGTACTTC. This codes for CASSFIGYEQYF. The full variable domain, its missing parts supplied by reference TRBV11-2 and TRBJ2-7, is EAGVAQSPRYKIIEKRQSVAFWCNPISGHATLYWYQQILGQGPKLLIQFQNNGVVDDSQLPKDRFSAERLKGVDSTLKIQPAKLEDSAVYLCASSFIGYEQYFGPGTRLTVT.